These T cell receptor beta chains were read from a single sample in a study of T cell changes during pregnancy in multiple sclerosis. Some clones are missing from TCRdb's copy, which holds only in-frame ones; the method was immunoSEQ multiplex PCR. Here the sample spans approximately 100,000 clones, about 93% being singletons. Sample: peripheral blood, taken in the first trimester of pregnancy. These receptors were collected from a female donor with multiple sclerosis, enrolled in a pregnancy study. Both conserved end residues are part of each CDR3. Each record gives: V gene, clone size, J gene, D gene, CDR3 protein, CDR3 DNA. The D gene is left open where the match is weak. Some rows mark clone size as missing; the rest say once, few, many or name a class of expanded clone.

>TRBV30|NA|TRBJ2-3|TRBD2
CACSDTSGVTDTQYF
TGTGCCTGCTCCGATACTAGCGGGGTCACAGATACGCAGTATTTT
>TRBV21-1|NA|TRBJ2-1|NA
CASSKGTATSPNEQFF
TGTGCCAGCAGCAAAGGGACTGCGACTAGTCCGAATGAGCAGTTCTTC
>TRBV7-6|NA|TRBJ1-3|TRBD1
CASSLAVPGTGARTIYF
TGTGCCAGCAGCTTGGCCGTTCCCGGGACAGGAGCCCGCACCATATATTTT
>TRBV12-5|NA|TRBJ2-1|NA
CASGMDSGEQFF
TGTGCTAGTGGTATGGACTCGGGGGAGCAGTTCTTC
>TRBV5-4|NA|TRBJ2-5|NA
CATSRDSKKTQYF
TGTGCCACCTCACGGGACTCAAAAAAGACCCAGTACTTC
>TRBV2|few|TRBJ1-4|NA
CASSHDRDATNEKLFF
TGTGCCAGCAGCCACGACAGAGATGCAACTAATGAAAAACTGTTTTTT
>TRBV5-4|NA|TRBJ1-1|NA
CASRIMGARNTEAFF
TGTGCCAGCAGGATTATGGGGGCTAGGAACACTGAAGCTTTCTTT
>TRBV21-1|few|TRBJ2-5|NA
CASSKELAHGRWTQYF
TGTGCCAGCAGCAAGGAACTAGCACATGGTAGATGGACCCAGTACTTC
>TRBV7-8|NA|TRBJ2-5|NA
CASSLTHKETQYF
TGTGCCAGCAGCTTAACCCACAAGGAGACCCAGTACTTC
>TRBV5-1|NA|TRBJ2-7|TRBD1
CASSLGTGDTSYEQYF
TGCGCCAGCAGCTTGGGGACAGGGGATACATCCTACGAGCAGTACTTC
>TRBV7-7|once|TRBJ2-2|NA
CASNQGNTGELFF
TGTGCTTCCAATCAGGGGAACACCGGGGAGCTGTTTTTT
>TRBV5-4|NA|TRBJ2-2|TRBD2
CASSSAGLDSTGELFF
TGTGCCAGCAGCTCGGCGGGACTAGATAGTACCGGGGAGCTGTTTTTT
>TRBV6-6|NA|TRBJ2-1|TRBD1
CASSYNRGSYNEQFF
TGTGCCAGCAGTTACAACAGGGGGTCGTACAATGAGCAGTTCTTC
>TRBV19|NA|TRBJ1-1|NA
CASSMAEAGVTEAFF
TGTGCCAGTAGTATGGCTGAGGCAGGGGTCACTGAAGCTTTCTTT
>TRBV27|NA|TRBJ1-6|TRBD1
CASRTGTVNSPLHF
TGTGCCAGCAGGACCGGGACAGTTAATTCACCCCTCCACTTT
>TRBV15|NA|TRBJ2-7|NA
CATSRDRDFSYEQYF
TGTGCCACCAGCAGAGATAGAGACTTCTCCTACGAGCAGTACTTC
>TRBV7-9|once|TRBJ2-6|TRBD1
CASSQVQGILSGANVLTF
TGTGCCAGCAGCCAAGTACAGGGGATATTATCCGGGGCCAACGTCCTGACTTTC
>TRBV18|NA|TRBJ1-5|NA
CASSTEGSSNQPQHF
TGTGCCAGCTCTACGGAGGGGAGTAGCAATCAGCCCCAGCATTTT
>TRBV27|NA|TRBJ2-7|NA
CASSFILGGEQYF
TGTGCCAGCAGTTTTATCCTGGGGGGTGAGCAGTACTTC
>TRBV18|NA|TRBJ1-2|TRBD1
CASSPLDRGDYGYTF
TGTGCCAGCTCACCACTGGACAGGGGGGACTATGGCTACACCTTC
>TRBV19|once|TRBJ1-2|TRBD1
CASSRPDRLNYGYTF
TGTGCCAGTAGCAGACCGGACAGGCTGAACTATGGCTACACCTTC
>TRBV5-3|NA|TRBJ2-1|TRBD2
CARSFWGAGPYNEQFF
TGTGCCAGAAGCTTTTGGGGAGCGGGGCCTTACAATGAGCAGTTCTTC
>TRBV19|NA|TRBJ2-3|TRBD2
CASSRIRTSGGTDTQYF
TGTGCCAGTAGTCGGATACGGACTAGTGGTGGCACAGATACGCAGTATTTT
>TRBV29-1|NA|TRBJ1-2|NA
CSVGEAINYGYTF
TGCAGCGTTGGTGAGGCGATTAACTATGGCTACACCTTC
>TRBV7-6|NA|TRBJ1-2|NA
CASSLAIQTRSYGYTF
TGTGCCAGCAGCTTAGCAATTCAAACGAGAAGCTATGGCTACACCTTC
>TRBV7-6|NA|TRBJ1-1|TRBD1
CASSSWTGGDTEAFF
TGTGCCAGCAGCTCCTGGACAGGGGGCGACACTGAAGCTTTCTTT
>TRBV11-2|NA|TRBJ1-5|NA
CASSLGGSGEPQHF
TGTGCCAGCAGCTTAGGGGGCAGCGGGGAGCCCCAGCATTTT
>TRBV27|few|TRBJ2-7|TRBD1
CASSLSPGGHYYEQYF
TGTGCCAGCAGTTTATCCCCAGGGGGCCATTACTACGAGCAGTACTTC
>TRBV9|NA|TRBJ1-2|TRBD1
CASSVESARRTGSGYTF
TGTGCCAGCAGCGTAGAATCTGCGAGAAGGACAGGGAGTGGCTACACCTTC
>TRBV19|once|TRBJ2-7|NA
CASSIVDGSSYEQYF
TGTGCCAGTAGTATAGTAGACGGGTCCTCCTACGAGCAGTACTTC
>TRBV7-9|NA|TRBJ1-5|NA
CASSWGREQPQHF
TGTGCCAGCAGCTGGGGTCGGGAACAGCCCCAGCATTTT
>TRBV19|NA|TRBJ2-6|NA
CLVCMGANVLTF
TGTTTAGTGTGTATGGGGGCCAACGTCCTGACTTTC
>TRBV7-6|NA|TRBJ2-1|NA
CASSLALSLAGGEQFF
TGTGCCAGCAGCTTAGCGCTATCACTAGCCGGTGGTGAGCAGTTCTTC
>TRBV1|NA|TRBJ2-3|NA
CTSSQTPRDSGRPSTQYF
TGCACCAGCAGCCAGACCCCACGGGACTCGGGGAGGCCCTCTACGCAGTATTTT
>TRBV4-1|few|TRBJ1-2|NA
CASSKTGVGSGYTF
TGCGCCAGCAGTAAAACGGGGGTGGGGAGTGGCTACACCTTC
>TRBV5-6|NA|TRBJ1-1|NA
CASSLAAAGVTEAFF
TGTGCCAGCAGCTTGGCGGCAGCGGGGGTCACTGAAGCTTTCTTT
>TRBV4-2|NA|TRBJ2-2|TRBD2
CASSQETRGVTGELFF
TGTGCCAGCAGCCAAGAGACGCGGGGGGTCACCGGGGAGCTGTTTTTT
>TRBV10-3|once|TRBJ1-2|TRBD1
CAISRTGGAGNYGYTF
TGTGCCATCAGCCGGACAGGGGGCGCTGGCAACTATGGCTACACCTTC
>TRBV5-5|NA|TRBJ2-2|TRBD1
CASSRQGANTGELFF
TGTGCCAGCAGCCGACAGGGGGCGAACACCGGGGAGCTGTTTTTT
>TRBV2|NA|TRBJ2-3|TRBD2
CASSPSGLAGITDTQYF
TGTGCCAGCAGCCCAAGCGGACTAGCGGGGATCACAGATACGCAGTATTTT
>TRBV13|NA|TRBJ1-4|TRBD1
CASSFGTENEKLFF
TGTGCCAGCAGCTTTGGGACAGAGAATGAAAAACTGTTTTTT
>TRBV23-1|NA|TRBJ2-2|NA
CASSQSYRSGELFF
TGCGCCAGCAGTCAATCCTACCGTAGCGGGGAGCTGTTTTTT
>TRBV27|NA|TRBJ1-5|NA
CASSLSWEGNQPQHF
TGTGCCAGCAGTTTAAGTTGGGAGGGCAATCAGCCCCAGCATTTT
>TRBV7-2|NA|TRBJ1-3|TRBD1
CASSPGTGLNSGNTIYF
TGTGCCAGCAGTCCCGGGACAGGGCTGAATTCTGGAAACACCATATATTTT
>TRBV9|NA|TRBJ2-3|NA
CASSSSPGLILEDTQYF
TGTGCCAGCAGCTCCTCCCCTGGACTTATTCTCGAAGATACGCAGTATTTT
>TRBV6-5|NA|TRBJ1-1|NA
CASRGAPFTSAFF
TGTGCCAGCAGGGGGGCTCCTTTCACCTCCGCTTTCTTT
>TRBV27|NA|TRBJ2-7|TRBD2
CASGTSGGLYEQYF
TGTGCCAGCGGCACTAGCGGGGGCCTCTACGAGCAGTACTTC
>TRBV4-1|NA|TRBJ1-2|TRBD1
CASSQGSGTDYGYTF
TGCGCCAGCAGCCAAGGTAGCGGGACAGACTATGGCTACACCTTC
>TRBV7-3|NA|TRBJ2-3|NA
CASSHTGSTDTQYF
TGTGCCAGCAGCCACACCGGGAGCACAGATACGCAGTATTTT
>TRBV6-1|NA|TRBJ1-3|NA
CASSGQPPSSGNTIYF
TGTGCCAGCAGTGGACAGCCGCCCTCGTCTGGAAACACCATATATTTT
>TRBV9|NA|TRBJ1-4|TRBD1
CASSVGHRGSNEKLFF
TGTGCCAGCAGCGTCGGCCACAGGGGTTCTAATGAAAAACTGTTTTTT